Listed below are T cell receptor beta chains from one sample, sequenced in a study of OX40 agonist ivuxolimab in advanced cancers. Repertoires were generated with immunoSEQ multiplex PCR, while TCRdb's copy carries only in-frame clones and drops some. The sample holds tens of thousands of clones, around 86% seen once. The sample was CD4+ or CD8+ T cells sorted from blood, taken in a trial of the OX40 agonist ivuxolimab. These receptors all come from an adult with an advanced solid tumor such as melanoma, head and neck, liver or kidney cancer. The CDR3 runs from the conserved cysteine through the conserved F or W. A D gene is named only where the DNA matches it firmly. Only part of the rows carry a size: once, few, many, or a class if the clone is expanded.

clone_size cdr3_length d_call j_call v_call cdr3_aa cdr3_nt
few 15 NA TRBJ1-5 TRBV2 CASSTDSLGNQPQHF TGTGCCAGCAGTACCGACAGCTTAGGCAATCAGCCCCAGCATTTT
NA 16 NA TRBJ1-5 TRBV4-3 CASSQAVGYSNQPQHF TGCGCCAGCAGCCAAGCTGTGGGGTATAGCAATCAGCCCCAGCATTTT
NA 12 NA TRBJ2-5 TRBV7-9 CASSSTTWAQYF TGTGCCAGCAGCTCGACTACCTGGGCCCAGTACTTC
NA 14 NA TRBJ2-7 TRBV6-5 CASSNTDSAYEQYF TGTGCCAGCAGTAACACCGACAGTGCCTACGAGCAGTACTTC
NA 14 NA TRBJ1-2 TRBV1 CTSSQDSGISGYTF TGCACCAGCAGCCAAGATTCAGGGATTAGTGGCTACACCTTC
NA 15 TRBD1 TRBJ1-6 TRBV11-2 CASSPTGAKSSPLHF TGTGCCAGCAGCCCGACAGGGGCCAAAAGTTCACCCCTCCACTTT
NA 16 NA TRBJ2-6 TRBV15 CATSRESSAGANVLTF TGTGCCACCAGCAGAGAAAGCTCAGCTGGGGCCAACGTCCTGACTTTC
NA 12 NA TRBJ1-2 TRBV29-1 CSVDQGSYGYTF TGCAGCGTTGATCAGGGATCCTATGGCTACACCTTC
NA 15 TRBD1 TRBJ1-2 TRBV7-9 CASSSDRGTNYGYTF TGTGCCAGCAGCTCGGACAGGGGTACTAACTATGGCTACACCTTC
NA 15 TRBD1 TRBJ2-1 TRBV11-3 CASSFAGTGANEQFF TGTGCCAGCAGTTTTGCGGGGACAGGGGCGAATGAGCAGTTCTTC
NA 14 NA TRBJ1-1 TRBV5-4 CASSLRHPGTEAFF TGTGCCAGCAGCTTACGGCACCCGGGCACTGAAGCTTTCTTT
once 16 NA TRBJ1-5 TRBV7-6 CASSLGFGAGVQPQHF TGTGCCAGCAGCTTAGGATTCGGGGCAGGTGTTCAGCCCCAGCATTTT
NA 16 TRBD1 TRBJ2-5 TRBV7-3 CASSGPGTGGRETQYF TGTGCCAGCAGCGGACCCGGGACAGGGGGCCGAGAGACCCAGTACTTC
NA 16 TRBD2 TRBJ2-1 TRBV5-1 CASSLGPSGGNNEQFF TGCGCCAGCAGCTTGGGCCCAAGCGGGGGGAACAATGAGCAGTTCTTC
once 15 TRBD1 TRBJ2-7 TRBV19 CASSTPSLDRDEQYF TGTGCCAGTAGTACCCCGTCGCTGGACAGGGACGAGCAGTACTTC
NA 14 NA TRBJ1-2 TRBV4-1 CASSQGGGSYGYTF TGCGCCAGCAGCCAAGGGGGTGGTAGCTATGGCTACACCTTC
NA 17 TRBD1 TRBJ2-7 TRBV11-2 CASSLDQAQGAFYEQYF TGTGCCAGCAGCTTAGATCAGGCGCAGGGGGCTTTCTACGAGCAGTACTTC
NA 13 NA TRBJ1-2 TRBV30 CALFSGQAYGYTF TGTGCCTTGTTTTCGGGGCAAGCATATGGCTACACCTTC
NA 14 NA TRBJ1-2 TRBV2 CASSERGRGYGYTF TGTGCCAGCAGTGAAAGGGGCAGGGGATATGGCTACACCTTC
NA 15 NA TRBJ2-7 TRBV19 CAASRAHFGSYEQYF TGTGCCGCCTCACGAGCCCACTTCGGCTCCTACGAGCAGTACTTC
few 16 NA TRBJ1-5 TRBV19 CASSIKESRFNQPQHF TGTGCCAGTAGTATAAAAGAGTCCAGGTTTAATCAGCCCCAGCATTTT
NA 17 NA TRBJ2-6 TRBV5-1 CASSLGAGRSGANVLTF TGCGCCAGCAGCTTGGGGGCGGGACGCTCTGGGGCCAACGTCCTGACTTTC
NA 12 NA TRBJ2-7 TRBV27 CASRRQSYEQYF TGTGCCAGCAGGAGACAGTCCTACGAGCAGTACTTC
NA 16 NA TRBJ2-1 TRBV9 CASSVPGLSSYNEQFF TGTGCCAGCAGCGTACCAGGGTTGAGCTCCTACAATGAGCAGTTCTTC
NA 14 NA TRBJ2-3 TRBV9 CASSVDGWTDTQYF TGTGCCAGCAGCGTAGACGGGTGGACAGATACGCAGTATTTT
few 15 NA TRBJ1-5 TRBV18 CASSQKERGDQPQHF TGTGCCAGCTCACAGAAAGAGCGGGGGGATCAGCCCCAGCATTTT
NA 18 TRBD1 TRBJ1-2 TRBV19 CASSISWTGVRLSYGYTF TGTGCCAGTAGTATATCTTGGACAGGGGTAAGACTTAGCTATGGCTACACCTTC
NA 15 TRBD2 TRBJ2-2 TRBV10-1 CASSDSGGVTGELFF TGCGCCAGCAGTGACAGCGGGGGGGTCACCGGGGAGCTGTTTTTT
NA 18 NA TRBJ2-3 TRBV11-3 CASSLDPPSHFFTDTQYF TGTGCCAGCAGCTTAGATCCCCCCTCCCATTTCTTCACAGATACGCAGTATTTT
few 14 NA TRBJ2-2 TRBV19 CASGADGNTGELFF TGTGCCAGTGGAGCGGACGGGAACACCGGGGAGCTGTTTTTT
NA 15 NA TRBJ2-7 TRBV2 CASNRDFPTPYEQYF TGTGCCAGCAATAGGGACTTTCCTACCCCATACGAGCAGTACTTC
NA 17 TRBD1 TRBJ2-1 TRBV9 CASSVEGTGTGYNEQFF TGTGCCAGCAGCGTAGAGGGGACCGGGACAGGGTACAATGAGCAGTTCTTC
NA 15 TRBD2 TRBJ2-5 TRBV7-2 CASTLAGGQGETQYF TGTGCCAGCACCTTAGCGGGGGGGCAGGGAGAGACCCAGTACTTC
NA 15 NA TRBJ2-1 TRBV10-3 CAIMGAPGMGGEQFF TGTGCCATCATGGGGGCACCCGGAATGGGGGGTGAGCAGTTCTTC
NA 14 NA TRBJ2-7 TRBV18 CASSPLSLGDEQYF TGTGCCAGCTCACCTCTATCCTTGGGGGACGAGCAGTACTTC
NA 12 NA TRBJ2-7 TRBV19 CASMGLHYEQYF TGTGCCAGTATGGGCCTCCATTACGAGCAGTACTTC
NA 14 NA TRBJ1-1 TRBV7-9 CASSQMQVQAEAFF TGTGCCAGCAGCCAAATGCAGGTGCAGGCTGAAGCTTTCTTT
NA 15 TRBD1 TRBJ1-1 TRBV4-1 CASSTSRTGNTEAFF TGCGCCAGCAGCACCTCCCGGACAGGCAACACTGAAGCTTTCTTT
NA 14 TRBD1 TRBJ1-5 TRBV10-3 CAIRGQNSNQPQHF TGTGCCATCAGGGGACAGAATAGCAATCAGCCCCAGCATTTT